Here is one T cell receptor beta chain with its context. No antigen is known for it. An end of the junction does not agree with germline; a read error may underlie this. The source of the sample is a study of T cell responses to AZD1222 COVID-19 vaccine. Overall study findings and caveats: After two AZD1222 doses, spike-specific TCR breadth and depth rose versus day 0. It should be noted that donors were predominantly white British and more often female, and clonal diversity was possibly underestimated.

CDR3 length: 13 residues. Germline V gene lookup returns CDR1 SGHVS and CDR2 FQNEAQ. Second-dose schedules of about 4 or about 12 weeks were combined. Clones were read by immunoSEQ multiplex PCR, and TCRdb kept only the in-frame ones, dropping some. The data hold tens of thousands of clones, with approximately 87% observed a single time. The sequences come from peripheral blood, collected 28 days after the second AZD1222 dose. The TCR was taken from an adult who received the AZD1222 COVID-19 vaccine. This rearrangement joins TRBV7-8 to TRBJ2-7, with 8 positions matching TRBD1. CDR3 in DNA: TGTGCCAGCAGCCACTGGACAGGGCCCACTCCTGTCTTC. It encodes CASSHWTGPTPVF.